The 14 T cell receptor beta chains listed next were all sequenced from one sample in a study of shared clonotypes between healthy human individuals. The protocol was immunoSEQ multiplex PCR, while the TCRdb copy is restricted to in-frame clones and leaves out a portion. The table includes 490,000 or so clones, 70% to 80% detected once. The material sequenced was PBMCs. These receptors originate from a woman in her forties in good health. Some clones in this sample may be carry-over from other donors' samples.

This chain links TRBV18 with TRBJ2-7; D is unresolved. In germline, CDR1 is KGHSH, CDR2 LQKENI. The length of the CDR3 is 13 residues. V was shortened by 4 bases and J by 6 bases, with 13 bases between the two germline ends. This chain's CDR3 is CASSLDVLGEQYF. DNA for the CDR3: TGTGCCAGCTCACTCGACGTATTGGGCGAGCAGTACTTC.

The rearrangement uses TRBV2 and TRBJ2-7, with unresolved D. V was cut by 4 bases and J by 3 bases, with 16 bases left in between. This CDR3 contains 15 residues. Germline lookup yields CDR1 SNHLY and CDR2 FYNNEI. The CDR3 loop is CASSVGRLPLYEQYF. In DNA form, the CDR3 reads TGTGCCAGCAGTGTAGGTCGTCTACCCCTCTACGAGCAGTACTTC. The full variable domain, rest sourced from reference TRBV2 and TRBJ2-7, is EPEVTQTPSHQVTQMGQEVILRCVPISNHLYFYWYRQILGQKVEFLVSFYNNEISEKSEIFDDQFSVERPDGSNFTLKIRSTKLEDSAMYFCASSVGRLPLYEQYFGPGTRLTVT.

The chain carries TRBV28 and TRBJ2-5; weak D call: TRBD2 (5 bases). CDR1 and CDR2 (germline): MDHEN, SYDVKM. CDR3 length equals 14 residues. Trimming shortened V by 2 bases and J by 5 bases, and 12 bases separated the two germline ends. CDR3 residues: CASSLVAIGETQYF. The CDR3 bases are TGTGCCAGCAGTTTAGTAGCGATTGGGGAGACCCAGTACTTC.

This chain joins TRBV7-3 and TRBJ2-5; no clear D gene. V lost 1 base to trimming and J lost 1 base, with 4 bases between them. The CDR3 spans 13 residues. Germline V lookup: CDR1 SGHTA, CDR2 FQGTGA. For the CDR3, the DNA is TGTGCCAGCAGCTTAAGGCCCCAAGAGACCCAGTACTTC. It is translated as CASSLRPQETQYF. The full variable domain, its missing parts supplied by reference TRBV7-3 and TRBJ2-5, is GAGVSQTPSNKVTEKGKYVELRCDPISGHTALYWYRQSLGQGPEFLIYFQGTGAADDSGLPNDRFFAVRPEGSVSTLKIQRTERGDSAVYLCASSLRPQETQYFGPGTRLLVL.

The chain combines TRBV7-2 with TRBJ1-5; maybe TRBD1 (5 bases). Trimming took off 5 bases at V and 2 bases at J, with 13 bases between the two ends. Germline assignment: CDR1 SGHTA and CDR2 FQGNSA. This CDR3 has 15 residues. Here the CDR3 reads CASSAAGGGNQPQHF. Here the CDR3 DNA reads TGTGCCAGCAGCGCCGCGGGGGGGGGCAATCAGCCCCAGCATTTT.

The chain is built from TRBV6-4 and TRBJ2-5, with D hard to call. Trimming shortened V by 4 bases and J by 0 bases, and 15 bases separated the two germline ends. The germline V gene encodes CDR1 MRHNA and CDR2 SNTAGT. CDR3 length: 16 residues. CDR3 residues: CASSGQNSTHQETQYF. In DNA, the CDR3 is TGTGCCAGCAGTGGGCAAAACTCTACCCACCAAGAGACCCAGTACTTC.

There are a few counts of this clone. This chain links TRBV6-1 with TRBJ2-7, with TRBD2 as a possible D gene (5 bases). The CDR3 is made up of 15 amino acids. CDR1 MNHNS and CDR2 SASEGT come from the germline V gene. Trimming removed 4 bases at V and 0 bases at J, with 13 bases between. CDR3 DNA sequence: TGTGCCAGCAGTGTCCAGCTCGAGGGCTCCTACGAGCAGTACTTC. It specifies CASSVQLEGSYEQYF.

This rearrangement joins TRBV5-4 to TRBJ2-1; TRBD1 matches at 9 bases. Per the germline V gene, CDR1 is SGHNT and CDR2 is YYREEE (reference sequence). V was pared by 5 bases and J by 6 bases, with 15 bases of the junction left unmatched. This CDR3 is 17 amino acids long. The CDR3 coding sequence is TGTGCCAGCAGGGTTTACAGGGGGCATTCTACCTCCAATGAGCAGTTCTTC. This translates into CASRVYRGHSTSNEQFF.

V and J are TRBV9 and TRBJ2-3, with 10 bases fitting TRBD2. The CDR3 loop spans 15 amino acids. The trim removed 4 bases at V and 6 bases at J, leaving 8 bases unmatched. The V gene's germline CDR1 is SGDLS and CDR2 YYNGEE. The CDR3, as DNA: TGTGCCAGCAGCCTAGCGGGAGATTATCCGGATACGCAGTATTTT. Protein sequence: CASSLAGDYPDTQYF.

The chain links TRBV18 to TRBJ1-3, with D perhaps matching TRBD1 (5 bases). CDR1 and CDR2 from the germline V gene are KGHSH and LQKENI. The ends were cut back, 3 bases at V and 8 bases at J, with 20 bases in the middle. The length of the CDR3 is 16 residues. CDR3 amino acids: CASSPRAARAGDTIYF. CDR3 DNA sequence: TGTGCCAGCTCACCGAGGGCCGCCAGGGCGGGCGACACCATATATTTT.

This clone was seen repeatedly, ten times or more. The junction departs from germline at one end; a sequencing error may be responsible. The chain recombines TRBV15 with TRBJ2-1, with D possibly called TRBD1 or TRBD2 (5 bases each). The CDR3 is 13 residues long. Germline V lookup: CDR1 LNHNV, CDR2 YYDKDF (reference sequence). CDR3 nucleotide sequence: TGTGCCACCAGCAGAGATCGCGGGCACCCGGGGCTCTTC. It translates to CATSRDRGHPGLF.

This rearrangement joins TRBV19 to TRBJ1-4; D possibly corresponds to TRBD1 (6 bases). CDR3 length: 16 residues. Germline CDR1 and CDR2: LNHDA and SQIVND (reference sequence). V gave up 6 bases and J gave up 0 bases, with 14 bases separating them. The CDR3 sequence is CASSPWTASTNEKLFF. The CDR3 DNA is TGTGCCAGTAGCCCCTGGACAGCCTCAACTAATGAAAAACTGTTTTTT. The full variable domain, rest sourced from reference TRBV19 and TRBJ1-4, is DGGITQSPKYLFRKEGQNVTLSCEQNLNHDAMYWYRQDPGQGLRLIYYSQIVNDFQKGDIAEGYSVSREKKESFPLTVTSAQKNPTAFYLCASSPWTASTNEKLFFGSGTQLSVL.

Here the CDR3 DNA reads TGCGCCAGCAGGCGGGGACTAGAAACCTACGAGCAGTACTTC. Its protein is CASRRGLETYEQYF. The V gene is TRBV5-1, the J gene TRBJ2-7; 8 bases are a match to TRBD2. Germline V CDR1 and CDR2: SGHRS, YFSETQ. The CDR3 totals 14 residues. The ends lost 5 bases at V and 2 bases at J; junction bases unmatched: 6.

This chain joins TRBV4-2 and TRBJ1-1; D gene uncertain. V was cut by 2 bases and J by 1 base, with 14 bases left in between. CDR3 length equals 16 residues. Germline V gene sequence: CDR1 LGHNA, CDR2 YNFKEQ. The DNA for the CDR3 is TGTGCCAGCAGCCAACTCTACCGACGAGAGAACACTGAAGCTTTCTTT. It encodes CASSQLYRRENTEAFF.